This passage covers 13 T cell receptor beta chains from one sample sequenced in a study of T cells after yellow fever vaccination. One entry per CDR3 protein results from TCRdb running MiXCR on the 5' RACE reads. The sample yields approximately 300,000 distinct CDR3 sequences, about 10% seen once. This specimen consisted of CD4+ T cells sorted from PBMCs, obtained 45 days after the yellow fever booster vaccination. The receptors stem from a man between 18 and 29 years old who received the YFV17D yellow fever vaccine.

In this sample, this clonotype turned up a few times. The chain employs TRBV12-3 or TRBV12-4 and TRBJ2-4, with D tentatively TRBD1 (6 bases). The CDR3 loop spans 13 amino acids. V was clipped by 2 bases and J by 6 bases, with 8 bases between them. The CDR3 bases are TGTGCCAGCAGTTTACAGGGGTTAAACATTCAGTACTTC. As protein: CASSLQGLNIQYF.

The genes are TRBV7-2 and TRBJ2-3; D gene ambiguous. V lost 5 bases, J lost 7 bases, and 22 bases lay in between. This CDR3 contains 16 residues. Germline lookup yields CDR1 SGHTA and CDR2 FQGNSA. The CDR3 DNA is TGTGCCAGCAGCCCCAGACCCGATACTTCAATCTATACGCAGTATTTT. Translation: CASSPRPDTSIYTQYF. The full variable domain, completed using reference TRBV7-2 and TRBJ2-3, is GAGVSQSPSNKVTEKGKDVELRCDPISGHTALYWYRQSLGQGLEFLIYFQGNSAPDKSGLPSDRFSAERTGGSVSTLTIQRTQQEDSAVYLCASSPRPDTSIYTQYFGPGTRLTVL.

The chain employs TRBV4-1 and TRBJ2-1; 11 bases align to TRBD2. The CDR3 loop spans 16 amino acids. Trimming cost V 3 bases and J 8 bases; bases outside gene matches: 9. Germline CDR1 MGHRA, CDR2 YSYEKL. Here the CDR3 DNA reads TGCGCCAGCAGCCAGATCCGTGGGACTAGCGGCCATGAGCAGTTCTTC. Translating gives CASSQIRGTSGHEQFF.

The genes are TRBV5-6 and TRBJ1-1; TRBD1 aligns across 8 bases. Looked up from germline, CDR1 is SGHDT and CDR2 is YYEEEE. CDR3 size: 13 residues. V trimming: 0 bases; J trimming: 10 bases; junction bases outside the gene matches: 5. CDR3 coding DNA: TGTGCCAGCAGCTTGGGAACAGGGGGAAGAGCTTTCTTT. It codes for CASSLGTGGRAFF. Full variable domain (missing parts from reference TRBV5-6 and TRBJ1-1): DAGVTQSPTHLIKTRGQQVTLRCSPKSGHDTVSWYQQALGQGPQFIFQYYEEEERQRGNFPDRFSGHQFPNYSSELNVNALLLGDSALYLCASSLGTGGRAFFGQGTRLTVV.

This clonotype was recorded a few times. The chain recombines TRBV5-8 with TRBJ2-2; 8 bases are shared with TRBD2. The CDR3 sequence is 17 residues long. CDR1 SGHTS and CDR2 YDEGEE come from the germline V gene. V was clipped by 0 bases and J by 3 bases; unmatched bases: 7. CDR3 loop: CASSLVPAGDDTGELFF. DNA of the CDR3: TGTGCCAGCAGCTTGGTTCCAGCGGGGGACGACACCGGGGAGCTGTTTTTT.

This clonotype was recorded many times. V is TRBV7-9 and J is TRBJ2-2; D gene uncertain. Germline V lookup: CDR1 SEHNR, CDR2 FQNEAQ (reference sequence). This CDR3 has 11 residues. Deletions cut 2 bases from V and 7 bases from J, with 2 bases between. CDR3 loop: CASSLSGELFF. For the CDR3, the DNA is TGTGCCAGCAGCTTAAGCGGGGAGCTGTTTTTT.

The V and J genes are TRBV10-3 and TRBJ1-2; D may be TRBD1 (5 bases). The CDR3 length is 14 residues. Germline CDR1 reads ENHRY; CDR2 reads SYGVKD. Trimming left V 2 bases short and J 2 bases short, with 9 bases between. The CDR3 region has the DNA TGTGCCATCAGTGAGATGACAGCCAACTATGGCTACACCTTC. Its protein is CAISEMTANYGYTF.

This rearrangement joins TRBV4-3 to TRBJ2-6, with D perhaps TRBD1 (6 bases). The CDR3 loop spans 16 amino acids. Germline values: CDR1 LGHNA, CDR2 YSLEER. V was shortened by 4 bases and J by 2 bases, with 12 bases between the two germline ends. CDR3 nucleotides: TGCGCCAGCAGCCCCGGGACACTAGCTGGGGCCAACGTCCTGACTTTC. Translation gives CASSPGTLAGANVLTF.

This clonotype appeared a few times. The chain couples TRBV10-3 to TRBJ2-3; D uncertain. The V gene lost 0 bases and the J gene lost 4 bases, with 8 bases spanning the gap. Germline V gene data show CDR1 as ENHRY and CDR2 as SYGVKD. The CDR3 is made up of 14 amino acids. The CDR3 region has the DNA TGTGCCATCAGTGAGTCGGTCCGCGCAGATACGCAGTATTTT. It codes for CAISESVRADTQYF.

The chain employs TRBV4-3 and TRBJ1-2, with a weak D call TRBD1 (6 bases). Germline loops: CDR1 LGHNA, CDR2 YSLEER. This CDR3 region has 18 residues. Trimming removed 0 bases from V and 0 bases from J, with 17 bases in between. The CDR3 spells CASSQEIGRGGPNYGYTF. The CDR3 DNA reads TGCGCCAGCAGCCAAGAAATCGGTAGGGGGGGCCCTAACTATGGCTACACCTTC.

This clonotype was seen only a few times. The V call is TRBV5-5, the J call TRBJ2-2, with D possibly being TRBD1 (6 bases). Germline V CDR1 and CDR2: SGHKS, YYEKEE (reference sequence). CDR3 length: 14 residues. V lost 7 bases and J lost 6, with 16 bases in between. CDR3: CASCYSPGAGELFF. CDR3 sequence (DNA): TGTGCCAGCTGCTATAGCCCAGGGGCCGGGGAGCTGTTTTTT.

The chain combines TRBV5-5 with TRBJ1-2, with D uncertain. The CDR3 runs 14 residues. Looked up from germline, CDR1 is SGHKS and CDR2 is YYEKEE (reference sequence). Trimming took 1 base from V and 4 from J, leaving 11 bases between them. For the CDR3, the DNA is TGTGCCAGCAGCTTGACGGCCGAGGGCTATGGCTACACCTTC. As protein: CASSLTAEGYGYTF.

The chain has TRBV11-2 and TRBJ2-5; D may be TRBD2 (5 bases). From germline, CDR1 is SGHAT and CDR2 FQNNGV. With 4 bases removed from V and 4 bases from J, the gap between germline ends came to 16 bases. The CDR3 totals 15 residues. The CDR3 sequence is CASSSSPGSGETQYF. The CDR3 nucleotides are TGTGCCAGCAGCTCTAGCCCGGGGTCTGGAGAGACCCAGTACTTC. Variable domain in full (rest from reference TRBV11-2 and TRBJ2-5): EAGVAQSPRYKIIEKRQSVAFWCNPISGHATLYWYQQILGQGPKLLIQFQNNGVVDDSQLPKDRFSAERLKGVDSTLKIQPAKLEDSAVYLCASSSSPGSGETQYFGPGTRLLVL.